This section outlines one TCR beta chain sequence together with its context. Its antigen is as yet unknown. The data stem from a study of CD8+ T cells in alopecia areata. Looking at the study overall: At a dose of 5 to 10 mg twice daily, oral tofacitinib was given to treated patients. Study results and caveats: Tofacitinib significantly decreased scalp clonality and expanded CD8+ clones among top 100.

Germline assignment: CDR1 SGDLS and CDR2 YYNGEE. V lost 3 bases and J 5 bases, leaving 9 bases between the germline ends. CDR3 size: 13 residues. Sequencing used cDNA as its template, made by extracting RNA and reverse transcribing it. Using immunoSEQ multiplex PCR, the repertoire was profiled, and TCRdb retains in-frame clones only, with some absent. The sample shows 90,000 to 150,000 clones, around 58% of them seen only once. Treatment of the sample: oral pan-JAK inhibitor, 5-10 mg twice daily. This sequence was found in a human donor with alopecia areata. Material: CD8+ T cells sorted from blood, obtained at week 4, from a patient treated with tofacitinib. This chain connects TRBV9 to TRBJ1-5; possible D gene TRBD1, 6 bases. CDR3 nucleotide sequence: TGTGCCAGCAGCGAGGGGGGAGATCAGCCCCAGCATTTT. It yields the protein CASSEGGDQPQHF. The full variable domain, completed using reference TRBV9 and TRBJ1-5, is DSGVTQTPKHLITATGQRVTLRCSPRSGDLSVYWYQQSLDQGLQFLIQYYNGEERAKGNILERFSAQQFPDLHSELNLSSLELGDSALYFCASSEGGDQPQHFGDGTRLSIL.